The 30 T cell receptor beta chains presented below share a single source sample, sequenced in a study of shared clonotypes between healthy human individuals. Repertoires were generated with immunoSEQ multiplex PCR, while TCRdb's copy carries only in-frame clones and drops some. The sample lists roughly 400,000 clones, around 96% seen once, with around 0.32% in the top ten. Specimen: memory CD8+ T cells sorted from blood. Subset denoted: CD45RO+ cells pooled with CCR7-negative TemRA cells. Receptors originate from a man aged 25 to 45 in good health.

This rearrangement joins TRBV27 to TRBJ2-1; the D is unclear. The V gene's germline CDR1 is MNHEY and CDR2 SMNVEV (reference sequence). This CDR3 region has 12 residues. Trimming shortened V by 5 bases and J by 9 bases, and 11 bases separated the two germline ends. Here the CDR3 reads CASSPTWGEQFF. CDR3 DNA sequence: TGTGCCAGCAGTCCGACCTGGGGTGAGCAGTTCTTC.

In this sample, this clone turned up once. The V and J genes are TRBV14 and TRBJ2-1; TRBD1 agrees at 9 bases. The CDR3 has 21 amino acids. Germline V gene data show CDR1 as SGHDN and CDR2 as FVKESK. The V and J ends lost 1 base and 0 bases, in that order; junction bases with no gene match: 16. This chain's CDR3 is CASSQGGRDRDFLSSYNEQFF. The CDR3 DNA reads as TGTGCCAGCAGCCAAGGGGGCCGGGACAGGGACTTTTTAAGCTCCTACAATGAGCAGTTCTTC.

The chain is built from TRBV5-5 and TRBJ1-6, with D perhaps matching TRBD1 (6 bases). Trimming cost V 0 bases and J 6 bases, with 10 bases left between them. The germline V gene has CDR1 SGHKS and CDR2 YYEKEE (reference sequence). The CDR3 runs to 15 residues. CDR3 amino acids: CASSLEGVFNSPLHF. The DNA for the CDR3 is TGTGCCAGCAGCTTGGAGGGGGTCTTTAATTCACCCCTCCACTTT. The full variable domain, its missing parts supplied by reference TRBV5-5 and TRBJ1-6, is DAGVTQSPTHLIKTRGQQVTLRCSPISGHKSVSWYQQVLGQGPQFIFQYYEKEERGRGNFPDRFSARQFPNYSSELNVNALLLGDSALYLCASSLEGVFNSPLHFGNGTRLTVT.

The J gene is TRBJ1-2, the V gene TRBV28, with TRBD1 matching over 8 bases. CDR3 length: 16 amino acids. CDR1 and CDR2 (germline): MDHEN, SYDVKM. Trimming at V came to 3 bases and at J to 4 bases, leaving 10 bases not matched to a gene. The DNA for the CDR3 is TGTGCCAGCAGTTTTTCAGGGGGCCCTAAGACCTATGGCTACACCTTC. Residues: CASSFSGGPKTYGYTF.

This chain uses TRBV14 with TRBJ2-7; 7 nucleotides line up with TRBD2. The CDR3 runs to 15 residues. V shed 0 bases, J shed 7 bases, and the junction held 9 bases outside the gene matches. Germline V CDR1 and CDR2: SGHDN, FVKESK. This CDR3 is CASSQDGARAGEQYF. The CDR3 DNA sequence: TGTGCCAGCAGCCAAGATGGGGCTCGAGCGGGGGAGCAGTACTTC.

The CDR3 loop reads CASSQTRGPGRYEQYF. Written as DNA, the CDR3 is TGTGCCAGCAGCCAAACCCGCGGACCGGGAAGGTACGAGCAGTACTTC. The J gene is TRBJ2-7, the V gene TRBV7-8, with D maybe TRBD2 (5 bases). CDR1 and CDR2 (germline): SGHVS, FQNEAQ. This CDR3 is 16 amino acids long. V was pared by 5 bases and J by 4 bases, with 21 bases between.

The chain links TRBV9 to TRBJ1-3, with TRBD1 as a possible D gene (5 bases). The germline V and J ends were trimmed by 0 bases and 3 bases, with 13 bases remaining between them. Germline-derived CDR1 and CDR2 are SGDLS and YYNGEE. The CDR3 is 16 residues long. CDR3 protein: CASSVGGAGYGNTIYF. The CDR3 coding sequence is TGTGCCAGCAGCGTAGGCGGGGCCGGGTATGGAAACACCATATATTTT.

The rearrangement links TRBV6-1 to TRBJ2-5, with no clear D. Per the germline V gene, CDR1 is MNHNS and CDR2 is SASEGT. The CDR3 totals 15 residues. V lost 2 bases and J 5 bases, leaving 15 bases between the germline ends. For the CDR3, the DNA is TGTGCCAGCAGTGAACTCCATCCCCCGGCGGAGACCCAGTACTTC. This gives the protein CASSELHPPAETQYF.

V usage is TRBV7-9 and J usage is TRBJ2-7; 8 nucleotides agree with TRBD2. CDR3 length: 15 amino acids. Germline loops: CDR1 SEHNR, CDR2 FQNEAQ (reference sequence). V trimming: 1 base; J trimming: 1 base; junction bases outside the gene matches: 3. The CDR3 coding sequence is TGTGCCAGCAGCTTAGAGGGACTAGGATCCTACGAGCAGTACTTC. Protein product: CASSLEGLGSYEQYF.

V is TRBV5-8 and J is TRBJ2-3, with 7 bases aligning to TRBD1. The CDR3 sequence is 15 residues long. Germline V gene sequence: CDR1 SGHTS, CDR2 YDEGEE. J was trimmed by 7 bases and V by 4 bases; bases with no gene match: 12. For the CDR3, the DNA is TGTGCCAGCAGCGGGGGACAGTCATATGGGCATACGCAGTATTTT. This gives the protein CASSGGQSYGHTQYF.

Here the CDR3 reads CAWSPDSADTQYF. The CDR3 DNA follows: TGTGCCTGGAGTCCGGACAGCGCAGATACGCAGTATTTT. The J gene is TRBJ2-3, the V gene TRBV30, with D possibly matching TRBD1 (6 bases). The V gene's germline CDR1 is GTSNPN and CDR2 SVGIG (reference sequence). The length of the CDR3 is 13 residues. Trimming took 2 bases from V and 4 from J, leaving 10 bases between them.

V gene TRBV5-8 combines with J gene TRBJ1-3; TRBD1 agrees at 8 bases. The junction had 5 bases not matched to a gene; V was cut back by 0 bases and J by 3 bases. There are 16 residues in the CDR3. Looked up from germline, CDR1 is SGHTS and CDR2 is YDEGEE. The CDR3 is CASSLGQGSGGNTIYF. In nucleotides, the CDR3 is TGTGCCAGCAGCTTGGGACAGGGGTCTGGTGGAAACACCATATATTTT.

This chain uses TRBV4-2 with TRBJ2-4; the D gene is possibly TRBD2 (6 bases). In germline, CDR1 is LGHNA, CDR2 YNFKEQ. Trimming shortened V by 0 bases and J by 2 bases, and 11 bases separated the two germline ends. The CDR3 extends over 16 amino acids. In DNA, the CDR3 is TGTGCCAGCAGCCAAGATCCGGGAGTCTCCAAAAACATTCAGTACTTC. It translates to CASSQDPGVSKNIQYF.

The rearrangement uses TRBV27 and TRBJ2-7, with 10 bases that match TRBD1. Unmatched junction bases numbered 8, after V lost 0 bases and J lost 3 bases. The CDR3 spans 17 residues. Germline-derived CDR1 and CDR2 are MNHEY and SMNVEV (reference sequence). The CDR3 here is CASSLSGQGYPDYEQYF. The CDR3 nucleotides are TGTGCCAGCAGTTTATCGGGACAGGGGTACCCCGACTACGAGCAGTACTTC.

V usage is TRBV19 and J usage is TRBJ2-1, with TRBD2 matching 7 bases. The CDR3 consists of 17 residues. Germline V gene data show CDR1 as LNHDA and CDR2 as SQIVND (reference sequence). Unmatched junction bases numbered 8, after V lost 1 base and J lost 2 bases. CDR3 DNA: TGTGCCAGTAGTATAGTGGTGGGGCGGGGGACCTACAATGAGCAGTTCTTC. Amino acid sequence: CASSIVVGRGTYNEQFF. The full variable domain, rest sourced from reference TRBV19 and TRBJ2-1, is DGGITQSPKYLFRKEGQNVTLSCEQNLNHDAMYWYRQDPGQGLRLIYYSQIVNDFQKGDIAEGYSVSREKKESFPLTVTSAQKNPTAFYLCASSIVVGRGTYNEQFFGPGTRLTVL.

For the CDR3, the DNA is TGTGCCAGCAGTTTGCCGGGACAGGGGAATTTCTACGAGCAGTACTTC. Translated: CASSLPGQGNFYEQYF. This sequence joins TRBV28 and TRBJ2-7; TRBD1 matches 10 bases. With 3 bases clipped from V and 3 bases from J, the junction kept 8 bases outside the gene matches. The germline gives CDR1 MDHEN, CDR2 SYDVKM. The CDR3 extends over 16 amino acids.

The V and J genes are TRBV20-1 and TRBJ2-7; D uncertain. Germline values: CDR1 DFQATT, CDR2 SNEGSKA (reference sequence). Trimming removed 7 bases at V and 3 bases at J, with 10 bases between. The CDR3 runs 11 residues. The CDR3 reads CSGASVYEQYF. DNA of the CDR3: TGCAGTGGGGCATCCGTCTACGAGCAGTACTTC.

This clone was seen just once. CDR3 nucleotides: TGTGCCTGGAGTTTCGGATGGGGTACGGTGGGTAACACTGAAGCTTTCTTT. Translation gives CAWSFGWGTVGNTEAFF. The V call is TRBV30, the J call TRBJ1-1; D remains unclear. The ends were cut back, 2 bases at V and 2 bases at J, with 21 bases in the middle. Germline V lookup: CDR1 GTSNPN, CDR2 SVGIG (reference sequence). CDR3 size: 17 residues.

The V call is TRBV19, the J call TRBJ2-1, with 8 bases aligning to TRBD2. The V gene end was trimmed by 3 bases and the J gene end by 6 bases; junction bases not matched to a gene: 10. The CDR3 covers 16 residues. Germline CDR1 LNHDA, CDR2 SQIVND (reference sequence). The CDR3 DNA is TGTGCCAGTAGTATCGCGGGAGGTGGAGTTAGCAATGAGCAGTTCTTC. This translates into CASSIAGGGVSNEQFF.

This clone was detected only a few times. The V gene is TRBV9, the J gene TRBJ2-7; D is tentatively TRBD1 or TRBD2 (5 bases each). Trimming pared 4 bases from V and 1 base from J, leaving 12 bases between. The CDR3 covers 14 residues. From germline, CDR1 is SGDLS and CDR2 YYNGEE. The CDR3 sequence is CASSTSGGSYEQYF. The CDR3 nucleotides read TGTGCCAGCAGCACTAGTGGGGGATCCTACGAGCAGTACTTC.

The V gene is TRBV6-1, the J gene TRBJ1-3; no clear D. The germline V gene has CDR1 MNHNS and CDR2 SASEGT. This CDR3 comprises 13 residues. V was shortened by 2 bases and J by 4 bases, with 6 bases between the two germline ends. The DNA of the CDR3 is TGTGCCAGCAGTGAAAGGTCGGGAAACACCATATATTTT. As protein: CASSERSGNTIYF.

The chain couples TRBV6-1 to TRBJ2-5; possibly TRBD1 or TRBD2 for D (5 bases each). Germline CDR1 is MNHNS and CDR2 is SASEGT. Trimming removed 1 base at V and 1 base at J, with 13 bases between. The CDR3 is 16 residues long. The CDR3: CASSEEVQGPQETQYF. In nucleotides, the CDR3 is TGTGCCAGCAGTGAAGAAGTTCAGGGACCCCAAGAGACCCAGTACTTC.

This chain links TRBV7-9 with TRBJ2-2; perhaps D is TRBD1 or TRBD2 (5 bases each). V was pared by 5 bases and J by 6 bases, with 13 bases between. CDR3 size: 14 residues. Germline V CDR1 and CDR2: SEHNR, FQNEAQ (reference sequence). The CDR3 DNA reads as TGTGCCAGCAGCCCCCCCCCGGGACCCGGGGAGCTGTTTTTT. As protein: CASSPPPGPGELFF.

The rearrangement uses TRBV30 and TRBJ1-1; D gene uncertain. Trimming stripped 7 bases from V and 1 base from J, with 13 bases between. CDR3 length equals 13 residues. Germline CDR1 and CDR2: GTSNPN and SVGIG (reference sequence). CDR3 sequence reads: CASRRPPNTEAFF. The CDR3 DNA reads TGTGCCTCAAGGAGGCCTCCGAACACTGAAGCTTTCTTT.

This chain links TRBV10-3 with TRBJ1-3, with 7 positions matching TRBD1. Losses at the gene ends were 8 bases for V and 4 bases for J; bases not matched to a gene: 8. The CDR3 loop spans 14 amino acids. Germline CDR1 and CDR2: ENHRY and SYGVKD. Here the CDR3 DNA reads TGTGCCATCGCCCGACAGGGAATAGGAAACACCATATATTTT. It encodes CAIARQGIGNTIYF.

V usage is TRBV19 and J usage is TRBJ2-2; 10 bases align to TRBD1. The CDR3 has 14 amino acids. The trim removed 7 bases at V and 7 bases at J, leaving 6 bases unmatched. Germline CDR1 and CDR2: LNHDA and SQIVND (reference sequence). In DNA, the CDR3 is TGTGCCAGTAATCGGGACAGGGGTTTCGGGGAGCTGTTTTTT. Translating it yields CASNRDRGFGELFF.

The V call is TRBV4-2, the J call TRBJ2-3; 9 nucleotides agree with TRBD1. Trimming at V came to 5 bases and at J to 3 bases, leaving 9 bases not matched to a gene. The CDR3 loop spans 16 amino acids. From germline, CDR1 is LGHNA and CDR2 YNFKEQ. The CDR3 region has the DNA TGTGCCAGCAGCAGAAACCGGGACAGGGTTACAGATACGCAGTATTTT. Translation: CASSRNRDRVTDTQYF.

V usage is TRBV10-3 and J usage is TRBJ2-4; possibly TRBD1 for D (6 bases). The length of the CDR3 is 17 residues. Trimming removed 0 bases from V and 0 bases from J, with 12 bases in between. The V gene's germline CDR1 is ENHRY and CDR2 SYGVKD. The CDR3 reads CAISESGAGIAKNIQYF. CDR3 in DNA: TGTGCCATCAGTGAGTCGGGGGCCGGCATAGCCAAAAACATTCAGTACTTC.

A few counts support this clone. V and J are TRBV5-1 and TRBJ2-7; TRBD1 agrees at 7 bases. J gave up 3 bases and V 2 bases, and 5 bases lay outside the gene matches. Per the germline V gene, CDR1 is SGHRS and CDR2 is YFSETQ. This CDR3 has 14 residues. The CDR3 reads CASSFRGSIYEQYF. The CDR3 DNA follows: TGCGCCAGCAGCTTCAGGGGGAGCATCTACGAGCAGTACTTC.

The DNA of the CDR3 is TGTGCCAGCAGTTTCGTTTACGAGCAGTACTTC. Translated, it gives CASSFVYEQYF. V and J are TRBV28 and TRBJ2-7; D is ambiguous. Trimming shortened V by 3 bases and J by 4 bases, and 4 bases separated the two germline ends. The CDR3 is 11 amino acids. Germline CDR1 is MDHEN and CDR2 is SYDVKM.